Listed below are T cell receptor beta chains from one sample, sequenced in a study of Graves' ophthalmopathy and Graves' hyperthyroidism. TCRdb redid the calling of the multiplex PCR reads with MiXCR, one entry per CDR3 protein. The sample gives some 370,000 distinct CDR3 sequences, 15% to 20% of which show up once; roughly 2.4% is in the top ten. The sequenced sample consisted of peripheral blood. The receptor source for this set is an adult woman with stable Graves' hyperthyroidism. CDR3s leave out the opening cysteine and the closing phenylalanine or tryptophan. Each record gives: J gene, V gene, clone size, CDR3 protein. Clone size is stated in some rows and not others, as once, few, many or a class when expanded.

TRBJ2-5,TRBV6-1,many,ASSDWAETQY
TRBJ2-5,TRBV7-9,many,ASSLVQANQETQY
TRBJ2-2,TRBV4-3,-,ASSQEGRVAGAGELF
TRBJ1-5,TRBV12-3/TRBV12-4,-,ASSFQGIDEPQH
TRBJ2-7,TRBV28,many,ASSFSGTSEDYEQY
TRBJ2-7,TRBV20-1,many,SATTTDRHSYEQY
TRBJ2-7,TRBV6-4,many,ASSGSGEHYEQY
TRBJ1-2,TRBV19,many,ASSPIGALGYT
TRBJ1-6,TRBV5-6,-,ASSTTGQRSPLH
TRBJ2-7,TRBV29-1,many,SARGPDRLLGEQY
TRBJ1-1,TRBV12-3/TRBV12-4,many,ASSSEGLAGSAF
TRBJ1-2,TRBV6-1,once,ASSEADSYGYT
TRBJ2-7,TRBV2,-,ASSEFVRDEQY
TRBJ1-1,TRBV11-2,many,ASTKYVGGNTEAF
TRBJ1-1,TRBV3-1,many,ASSQDLRGLSF
TRBJ2-7,TRBV27,once,ASSYSQRASYEQY
TRBJ1-6,TRBV20-1,few,SARDGQSSYNSPLH
TRBJ1-2,TRBV10-3,-,AISEEHSPNYGYT
TRBJ2-7,TRBV6-5,many,ASSRSYRGYEQY
TRBJ2-7,TRBV5-1,many,ASSLDRAEEEQY
TRBJ2-2,TRBV12-5,many,ASGLGPTMNTGELF
TRBJ2-2,TRBV30,few,AWNPLGLAGINTGELF
TRBJ1-5,TRBV19,many,ASSPDLARNQPQH
TRBJ1-2,TRBV12-3/TRBV12-4,-,ASSSSDLGPYGYT
TRBJ2-6,TRBV19,many,ASSLPGGANVLT
TRBJ2-5,TRBV30,few,ARGLGETQY
TRBJ2-5,TRBV2,-,ATDGIRTGARETQY
TRBJ2-5,TRBV7-9,many,ASSRSSGTETQY
TRBJ1-5,TRBV12-3/TRBV12-4,many,ASMGEAINQPQH